This T cell receptor beta chain was profiled in a study of cytomegalovirus exposure and HLA in healthy donors. The study's findings and limits: For most TCR sequences rarity was the rule, although some public TCRs occurred in many donors. TCR beta sequences reportedly predicted most subjects' HLA-A and HLA-B alleles accurately.

Both 60 Vbeta primers and 13 Jbeta primers went into the PCR. Measured with immunoSEQ multiplex PCR; TCRdb has only the in-frame clones, and not every one. The sample includes roughly 200,000 clones, roughly 74% of them seen just once. The CDR3 is 16 amino acids. The germline gives CDR1 MDHEN, CDR2 SYDVKM. After removal of 4 bases from V and 8 bases from J, the junction contained 13 bases not matched to a gene. There are a few counts of this clone. Its antigen is still unknown. Sequencing was done on a sample of PBMCs. The sequence was obtained from a female donor in good health and CMV-seronegative. The chain employs TRBV28 and TRBJ2-5; 10 bases align to TRBD1. DNA for the CDR3: TGTGCCAGCAGTTCTATTAGACAGGGGGCGAGGGGAACCCAGTACTTC. Its protein product is CASSSIRQGARGTQYF.